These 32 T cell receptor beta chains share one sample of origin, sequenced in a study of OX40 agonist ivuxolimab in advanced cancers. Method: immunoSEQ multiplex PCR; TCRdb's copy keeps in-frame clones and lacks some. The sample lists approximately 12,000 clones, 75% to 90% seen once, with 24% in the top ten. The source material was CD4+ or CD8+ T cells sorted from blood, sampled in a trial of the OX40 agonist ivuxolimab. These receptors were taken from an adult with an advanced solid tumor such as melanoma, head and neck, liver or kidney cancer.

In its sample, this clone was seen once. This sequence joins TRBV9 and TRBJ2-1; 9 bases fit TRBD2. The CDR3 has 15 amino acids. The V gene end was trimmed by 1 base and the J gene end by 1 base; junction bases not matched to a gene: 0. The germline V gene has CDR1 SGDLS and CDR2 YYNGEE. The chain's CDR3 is CASSVSGGSYNEQFF. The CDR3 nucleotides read TGTGCCAGCAGCGTAAGCGGGGGGTCCTACAATGAGCAGTTCTTC.

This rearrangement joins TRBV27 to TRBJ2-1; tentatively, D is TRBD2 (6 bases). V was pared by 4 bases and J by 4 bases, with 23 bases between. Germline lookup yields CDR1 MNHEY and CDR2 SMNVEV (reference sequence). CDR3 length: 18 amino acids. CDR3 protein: CASSSPTNQRAVYNEQFF. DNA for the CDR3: TGTGCCAGCAGTTCCCCGACTAATCAGCGGGCAGTGTACAATGAGCAGTTCTTC.

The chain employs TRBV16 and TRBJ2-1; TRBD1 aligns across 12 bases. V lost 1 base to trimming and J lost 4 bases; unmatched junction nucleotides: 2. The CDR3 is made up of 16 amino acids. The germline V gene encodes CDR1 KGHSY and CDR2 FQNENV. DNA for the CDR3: TGTGCCAGCAGCCAATGGGACAGGGGGCCTTACAATGAGCAGTTCTTC. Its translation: CASSQWDRGPYNEQFF.

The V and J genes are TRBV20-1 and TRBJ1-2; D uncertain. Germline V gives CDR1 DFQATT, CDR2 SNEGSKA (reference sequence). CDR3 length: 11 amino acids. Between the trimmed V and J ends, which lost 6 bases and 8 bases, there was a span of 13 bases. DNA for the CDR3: TGCAGTGCCCTCGGGATTTTCGGCTACACCTTC. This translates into CSALGIFGYTF.

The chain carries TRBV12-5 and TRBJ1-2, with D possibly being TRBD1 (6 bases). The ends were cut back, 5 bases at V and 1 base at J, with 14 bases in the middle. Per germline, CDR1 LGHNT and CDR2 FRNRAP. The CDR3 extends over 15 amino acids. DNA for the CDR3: TGTGCTAGTGGTACCGGGACACTCCTTAACTATGGCTACACCTTC. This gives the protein CASGTGTLLNYGYTF.

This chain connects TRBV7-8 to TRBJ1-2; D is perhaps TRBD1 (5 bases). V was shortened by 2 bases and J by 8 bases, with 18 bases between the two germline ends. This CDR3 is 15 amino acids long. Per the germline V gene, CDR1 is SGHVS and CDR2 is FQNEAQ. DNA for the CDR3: TGTGCCAGCAGCTTAATCGGGGGGGAATTGCTAGGCTACACCTTC. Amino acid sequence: CASSLIGGELLGYTF.

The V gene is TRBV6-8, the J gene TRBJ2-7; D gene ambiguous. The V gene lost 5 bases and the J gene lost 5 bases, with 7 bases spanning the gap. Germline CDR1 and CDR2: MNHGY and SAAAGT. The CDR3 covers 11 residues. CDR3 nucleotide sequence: TGTGCCAGCAGTACGGCTCACGAGCAGTACTTC. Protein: CASSTAHEQYF.

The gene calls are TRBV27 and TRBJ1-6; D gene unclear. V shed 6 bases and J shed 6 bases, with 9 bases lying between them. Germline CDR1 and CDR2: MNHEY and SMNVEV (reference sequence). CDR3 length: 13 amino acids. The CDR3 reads CASSRALNSPLHF. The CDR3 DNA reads TGTGCCAGCAGCCGGGCCCTTAATTCACCCCTCCACTTT.

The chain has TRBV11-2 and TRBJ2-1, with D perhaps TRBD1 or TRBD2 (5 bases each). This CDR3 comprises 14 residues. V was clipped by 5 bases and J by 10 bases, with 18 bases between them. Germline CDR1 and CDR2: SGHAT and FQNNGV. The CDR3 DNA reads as TGTGCCAGCAGCCCTCCCAGGGAGCCAAGGGAGCAGTTCTTC. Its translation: CASSPPREPREQFF.

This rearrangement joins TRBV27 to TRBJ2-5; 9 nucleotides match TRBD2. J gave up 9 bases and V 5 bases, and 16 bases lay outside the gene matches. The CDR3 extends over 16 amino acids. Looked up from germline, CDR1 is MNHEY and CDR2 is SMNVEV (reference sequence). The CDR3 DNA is TGTGCCAGCAGTCGTTACGCGGCGGGAGGGCCGTCGGCCCAGTACTTC. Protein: CASSRYAAGGPSAQYF.

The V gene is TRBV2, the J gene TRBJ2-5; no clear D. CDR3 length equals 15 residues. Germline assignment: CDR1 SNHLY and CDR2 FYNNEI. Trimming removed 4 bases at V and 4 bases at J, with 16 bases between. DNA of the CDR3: TGTGCCAGCAGTGCCCCGGGCAGTCCGGGAGAGACCCAGTACTTC. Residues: CASSAPGSPGETQYF.

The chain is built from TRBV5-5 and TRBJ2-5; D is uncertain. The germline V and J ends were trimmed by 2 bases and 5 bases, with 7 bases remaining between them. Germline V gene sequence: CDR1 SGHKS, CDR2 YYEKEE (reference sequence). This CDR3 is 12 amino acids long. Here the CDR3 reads CASSLARETQYF. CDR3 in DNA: TGTGCCAGCAGCTTAGCCCGGGAGACCCAGTACTTC.

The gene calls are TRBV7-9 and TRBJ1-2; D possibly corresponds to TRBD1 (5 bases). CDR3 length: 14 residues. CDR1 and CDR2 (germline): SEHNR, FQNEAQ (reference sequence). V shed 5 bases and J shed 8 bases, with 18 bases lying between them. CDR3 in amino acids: CASSLDSQISGYTF. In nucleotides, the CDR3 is TGTGCCAGCAGCCTAGACAGTCAGATATCGGGCTACACCTTC.

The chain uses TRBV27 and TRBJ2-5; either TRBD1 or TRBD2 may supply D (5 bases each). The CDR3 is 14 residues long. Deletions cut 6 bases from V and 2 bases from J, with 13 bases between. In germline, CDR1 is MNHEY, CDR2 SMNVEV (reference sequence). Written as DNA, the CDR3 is TGTGCCAGCAGGATAGCAGGGAGACAAGAGACCCAGTACTTC. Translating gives CASRIAGRQETQYF.

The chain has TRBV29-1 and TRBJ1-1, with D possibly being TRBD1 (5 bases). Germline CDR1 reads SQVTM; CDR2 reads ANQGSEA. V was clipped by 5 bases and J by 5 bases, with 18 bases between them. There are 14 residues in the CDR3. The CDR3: CSVSRGTRVTEAFF. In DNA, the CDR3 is TGCAGCGTTTCGAGGGGTACCCGGGTGACTGAAGCTTTCTTT. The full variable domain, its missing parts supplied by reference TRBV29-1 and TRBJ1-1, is SAVISQKPSRDICQRGTSLTIQCQVDSQVTMMFWYRQQPGQSLTLIATANQGSEATYESGFVIDKFPISRPNLTFSTLTVSNMSPEDSSIYLCSVSRGTRVTEAFFGQGTRLTVV.

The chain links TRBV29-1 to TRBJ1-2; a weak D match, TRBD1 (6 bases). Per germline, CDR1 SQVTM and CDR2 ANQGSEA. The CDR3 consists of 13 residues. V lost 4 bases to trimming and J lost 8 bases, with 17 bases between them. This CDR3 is CSVVFRTVIGYTF. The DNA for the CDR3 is TGCAGCGTTGTCTTTAGGACAGTGATCGGCTACACCTTC.

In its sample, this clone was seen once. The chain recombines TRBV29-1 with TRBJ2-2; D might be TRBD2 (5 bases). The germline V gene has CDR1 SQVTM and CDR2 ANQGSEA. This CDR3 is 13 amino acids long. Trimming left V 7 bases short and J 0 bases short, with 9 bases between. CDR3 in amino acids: CSAGIPNTGELFF. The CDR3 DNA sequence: TGCAGCGCCGGGATCCCGAACACCGGGGAGCTGTTTTTT.

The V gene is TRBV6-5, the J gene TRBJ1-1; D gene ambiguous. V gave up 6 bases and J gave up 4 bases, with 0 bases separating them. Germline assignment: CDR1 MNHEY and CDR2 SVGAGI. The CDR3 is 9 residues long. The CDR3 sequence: CASSTEAFF. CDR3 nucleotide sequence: TGTGCCAGCAGCACTGAAGCTTTCTTT.

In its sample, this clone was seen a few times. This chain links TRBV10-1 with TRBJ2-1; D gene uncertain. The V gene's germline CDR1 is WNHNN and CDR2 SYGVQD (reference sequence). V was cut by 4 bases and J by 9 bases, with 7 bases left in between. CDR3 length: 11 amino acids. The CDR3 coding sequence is TGCGCCAGCAGTGGGTCCAGTGAGCAGTTCTTC. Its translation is CASSGSSEQFF.

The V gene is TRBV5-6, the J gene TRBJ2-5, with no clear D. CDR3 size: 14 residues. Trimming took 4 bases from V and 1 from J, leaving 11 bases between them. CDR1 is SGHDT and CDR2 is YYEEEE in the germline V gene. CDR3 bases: TGTGCCAGCAGCCCTGTGGACGGCCAAGAGACCCAGTACTTC. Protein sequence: CASSPVDGQETQYF.

In nucleotides, the CDR3 is TGTGCCAGCAGGCATCCGGTGGGGGGCTCTCAGCCCCAGCATTTT. Translation: CASRHPVGGSQPQHF. The chain employs TRBV11-1 and TRBJ1-5; weak D call: TRBD1 (6 bases). Germline CDR1 and CDR2: SGHAT and FQDESV (reference sequence). V lost 6 bases and J 6 bases, leaving 18 bases between the germline ends. The CDR3 is made up of 15 amino acids.

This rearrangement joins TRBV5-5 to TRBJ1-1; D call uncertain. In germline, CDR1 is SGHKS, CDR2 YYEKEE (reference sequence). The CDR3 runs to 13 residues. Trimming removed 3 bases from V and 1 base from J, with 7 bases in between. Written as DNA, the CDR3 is TGTGCCAGCAGCTCGTGGGGGAACACTGAAGCTTTCTTT. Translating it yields CASSSWGNTEAFF.

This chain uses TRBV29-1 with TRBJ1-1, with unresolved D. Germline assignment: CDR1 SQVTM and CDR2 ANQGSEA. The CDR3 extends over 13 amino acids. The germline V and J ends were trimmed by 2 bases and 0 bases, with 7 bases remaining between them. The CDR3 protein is CSVEPSLNTEAFF. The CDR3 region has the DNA TGCAGCGTTGAACCTTCCTTGAACACTGAAGCTTTCTTT.

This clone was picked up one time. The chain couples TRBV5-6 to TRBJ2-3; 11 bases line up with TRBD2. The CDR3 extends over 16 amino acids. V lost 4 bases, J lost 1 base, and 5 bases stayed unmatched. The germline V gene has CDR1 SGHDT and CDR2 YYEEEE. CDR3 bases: TGTGCCAGCAGCATACCTAGCGGGGGGCGCACAGATACGCAGTATTTT. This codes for CASSIPSGGRTDTQYF.

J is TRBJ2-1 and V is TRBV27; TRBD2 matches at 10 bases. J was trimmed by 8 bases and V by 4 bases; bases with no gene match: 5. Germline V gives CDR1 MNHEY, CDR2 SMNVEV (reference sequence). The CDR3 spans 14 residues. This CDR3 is CASSSIGLADEQFF. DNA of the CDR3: TGTGCCAGCAGTTCCATAGGACTAGCGGATGAGCAGTTCTTC.

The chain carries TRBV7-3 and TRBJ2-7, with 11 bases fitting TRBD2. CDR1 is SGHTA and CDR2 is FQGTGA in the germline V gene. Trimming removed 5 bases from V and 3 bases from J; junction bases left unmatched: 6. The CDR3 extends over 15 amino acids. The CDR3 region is CASSLDGTSGYEQYF. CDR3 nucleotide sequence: TGTGCCAGCAGCCTAGATGGGACTAGCGGCTACGAGCAGTACTTC.

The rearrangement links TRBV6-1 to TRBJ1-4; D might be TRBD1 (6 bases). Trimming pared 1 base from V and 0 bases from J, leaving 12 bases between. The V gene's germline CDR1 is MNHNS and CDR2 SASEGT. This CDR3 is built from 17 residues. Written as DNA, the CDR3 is TGTGCCAGCAGTGAAGTTGTAGGGGGTGCAACTAATGAAAAACTGTTTTTT. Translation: CASSEVVGGATNEKLFF.

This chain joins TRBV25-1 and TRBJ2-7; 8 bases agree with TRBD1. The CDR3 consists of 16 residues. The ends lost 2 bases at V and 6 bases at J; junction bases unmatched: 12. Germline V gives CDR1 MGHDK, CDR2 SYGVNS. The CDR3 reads CASSEPGQEVICEQYF. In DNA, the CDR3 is TGTGCCAGCAGTGAACCGGGACAGGAGGTTATCTGCGAGCAGTACTTC.

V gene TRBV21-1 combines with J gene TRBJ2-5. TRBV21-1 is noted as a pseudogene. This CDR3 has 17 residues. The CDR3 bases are TGTGCCAGCAGCAAAAAGGACGGCCTAACAAATACGGAGACCCAGTACTTC. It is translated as CASSKKDGLTNTETQYF.

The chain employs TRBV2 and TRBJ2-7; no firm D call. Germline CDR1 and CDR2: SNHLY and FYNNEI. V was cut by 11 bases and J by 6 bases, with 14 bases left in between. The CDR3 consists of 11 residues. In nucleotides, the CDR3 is TGTGCCCACTCAGACACCAGCGAGCAGTACTTC. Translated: CAHSDTSEQYF.

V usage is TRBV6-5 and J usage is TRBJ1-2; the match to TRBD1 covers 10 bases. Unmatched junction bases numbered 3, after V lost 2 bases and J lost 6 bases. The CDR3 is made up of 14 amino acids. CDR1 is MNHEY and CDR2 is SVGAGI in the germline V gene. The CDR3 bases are TGTGCCAGCAGTTACGACAGGGGGCTTCATGGCTACACCTTC. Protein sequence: CASSYDRGLHGYTF.

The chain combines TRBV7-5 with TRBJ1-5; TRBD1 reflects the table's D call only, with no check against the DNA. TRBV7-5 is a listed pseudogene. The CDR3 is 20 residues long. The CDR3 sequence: CARSLRLNRSIFYSNQPQHF. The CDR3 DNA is TGTGCCAGAAGCTTACGTTTGAACAGGTCCATTTTCTATAGCAATCAGCCCCAGCATTTT.